This passage covers 5 T cell receptor beta chains from one sample sequenced in a study of blood T cells in healthy people across ages. Primed by a sample-barcoded 5' primer and a J-beta primer mix, a second PCR proceeded for roughly 6 to 12 cycles. MiXCR, run by TCRdb on the 5' RACE reads, gives a single entry per CDR3 protein. Found here are approximately 1.5 million distinct CDR3 sequences, roughly 32% of them singletons; the top ten hold 10% to 12%. The specimen sequenced was blood. These TCRs come from a woman aged 30 to 39 in good health.

This clonotype was counted a few times. The chain has TRBV7-9 and TRBJ1-4; unclear D gene. Germline loops: CDR1 SEHNR, CDR2 FQNEAQ (reference sequence). With 5 bases removed from V and 7 bases from J, the gap between germline ends came to 11 bases. The length of the CDR3 is 13 residues. The CDR3: CASSRSQLEKLFF. The CDR3 DNA reads TGTGCCAGCAGCCGTAGTCAGCTTGAAAAACTGTTTTTT.

This clonotype was seen a handful of times. V gene TRBV29-1 combines with J gene TRBJ2-3, with a possible D match to TRBD2 (5 bases). Germline V gene data show CDR1 as SQVTM and CDR2 as ANQGSEA. V shed 8 bases and J shed 0 bases, with 15 bases lying between them. The CDR3 is 14 residues long. The CDR3 is CSSNGISSTDTQYF. The DNA of the CDR3 is TGCAGCTCTAACGGGATTTCTAGCACAGATACGCAGTATTTT.

This clonotype is a singleton in its sample. Sequence at one end of the junction differs from germline and may be a read error. The chain carries TRBV3-1 and TRBJ2-1; 10 nucleotides match TRBD2. The germline V gene encodes CDR1 LGHDT and CDR2 YNNKEL (reference sequence). CDR3 length: 15 amino acids. CDR3 loop: CASNQQLAGYNEQFF. As DNA, the CDR3 is TGTGCCAGCAACCAACAACTAGCGGGGTACAATGAGCAGTTCTTC.

This clonotype appeared a few times. The chain has TRBV27 and TRBJ2-7; the D gene is possibly TRBD1 (6 bases). Germline CDR1 MNHEY, CDR2 SMNVEV (reference sequence). The V end lost 6 bases, the J end lost 2 bases, and 11 bases lay between the germline ends. CDR3 length equals 13 residues. The CDR3 loop reads CASSYDRTYEQYF. The CDR3 DNA reads as TGTGCCAGCAGCTATGACAGGACCTACGAGCAGTACTTC.

This clonotype was counted a few times. The V gene is TRBV7-9, the J gene TRBJ2-1; the match to TRBD2 covers 15 bases. The CDR3 has 17 residues. Trimming cost V 2 bases and J 8 bases; bases outside gene matches: 7. CDR1 and CDR2 (germline): SEHNR, FQNEAQ (reference sequence). The CDR3 sequence is CASSLPGLAGGVYEQFF. Written as DNA, the CDR3 is TGTGCCAGCAGCTTACCGGGACTAGCGGGAGGAGTGTATGAGCAGTTCTTC.